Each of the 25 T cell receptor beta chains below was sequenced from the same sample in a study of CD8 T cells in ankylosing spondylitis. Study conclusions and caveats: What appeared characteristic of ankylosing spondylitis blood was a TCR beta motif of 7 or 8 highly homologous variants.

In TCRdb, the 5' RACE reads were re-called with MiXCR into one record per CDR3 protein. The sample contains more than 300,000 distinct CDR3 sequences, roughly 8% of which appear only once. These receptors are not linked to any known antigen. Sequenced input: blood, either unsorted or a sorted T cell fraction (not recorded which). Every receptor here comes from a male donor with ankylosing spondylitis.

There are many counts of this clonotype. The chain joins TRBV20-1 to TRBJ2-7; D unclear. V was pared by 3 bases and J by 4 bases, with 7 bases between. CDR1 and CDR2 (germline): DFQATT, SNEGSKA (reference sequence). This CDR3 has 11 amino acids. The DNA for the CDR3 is TGCAGTGCTAGGACAACGTACGAGCAGTACTTC. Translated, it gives CSARTTYEQYF.

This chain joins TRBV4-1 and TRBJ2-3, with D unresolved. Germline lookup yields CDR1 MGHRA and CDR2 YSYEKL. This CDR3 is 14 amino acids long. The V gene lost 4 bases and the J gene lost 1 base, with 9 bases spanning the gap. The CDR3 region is CASSLNRGTDTQYF. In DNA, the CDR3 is TGCGCCAGCAGCCTTAACCGCGGCACAGATACGCAGTATTTT.

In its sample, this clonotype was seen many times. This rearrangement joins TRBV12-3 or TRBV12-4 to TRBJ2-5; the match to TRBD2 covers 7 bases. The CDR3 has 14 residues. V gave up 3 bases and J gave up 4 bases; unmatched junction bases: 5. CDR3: CASSFWGGGETQYF. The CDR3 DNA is TGTGCCAGCAGTTTCTGGGGGGGAGGAGAGACCCAGTACTTC.

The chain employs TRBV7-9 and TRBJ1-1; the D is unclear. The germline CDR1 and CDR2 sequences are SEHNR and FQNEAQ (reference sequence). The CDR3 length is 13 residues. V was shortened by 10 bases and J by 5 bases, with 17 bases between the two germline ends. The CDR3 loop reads CATSNEVRTEAFF. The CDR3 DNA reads TGTGCCACATCCAATGAGGTCCGGACTGAAGCTTTCTTT.

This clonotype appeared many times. CDR3 sequence: CASSLAGGPNSVEFF. CDR3 DNA sequence: TGTGCCAGCAGCCTAGCGGGAGGGCCGAATTCAGTGGAGTTCTTC. V and J are TRBV12-3 or TRBV12-4 and TRBJ2-1, with TRBD2 identical over 12 bases. The CDR3 is 15 residues long. V was clipped by 6 bases and J by 14 bases; unmatched bases: 14.

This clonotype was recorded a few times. DNA of the CDR3: TGTGCCAGCAGCTTAGTTGGTGTCCCCAACGAGCAGTACTTC. This gives the protein CASSLVGVPNEQYF. The rearrangement joins TRBV7-8 to TRBJ2-7; D is unresolved. Trimming removed 1 base from V and 5 bases from J, with 12 bases in between. CDR1 and CDR2 (germline): SGHVS, FQNEAQ. The CDR3 sequence is 14 residues long.

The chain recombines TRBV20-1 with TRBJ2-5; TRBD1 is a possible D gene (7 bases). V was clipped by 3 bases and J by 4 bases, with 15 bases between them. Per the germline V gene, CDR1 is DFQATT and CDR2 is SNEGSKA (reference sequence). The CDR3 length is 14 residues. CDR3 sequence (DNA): TGCAGTGCTAGGGGGGGACAGCGAATAGAGACCCAGTACTTC. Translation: CSARGGQRIETQYF.

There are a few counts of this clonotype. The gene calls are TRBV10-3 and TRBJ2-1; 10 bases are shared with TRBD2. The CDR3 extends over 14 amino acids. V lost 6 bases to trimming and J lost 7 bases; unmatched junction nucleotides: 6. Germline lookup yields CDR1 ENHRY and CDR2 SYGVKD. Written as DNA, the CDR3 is TGTGCCATCAGCTATTCTAGCGGGAGTAATGAGCAGTTCTTC. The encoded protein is CAISYSSGSNEQFF.

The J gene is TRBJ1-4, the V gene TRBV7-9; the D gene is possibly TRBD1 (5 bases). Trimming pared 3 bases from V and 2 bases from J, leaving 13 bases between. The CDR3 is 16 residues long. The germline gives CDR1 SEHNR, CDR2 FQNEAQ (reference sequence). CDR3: CASSLERAGTNEKLFF. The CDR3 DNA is TGTGCCAGCAGCTTGGAGCGGGCAGGGACTAATGAAAAACTGTTTTTT.

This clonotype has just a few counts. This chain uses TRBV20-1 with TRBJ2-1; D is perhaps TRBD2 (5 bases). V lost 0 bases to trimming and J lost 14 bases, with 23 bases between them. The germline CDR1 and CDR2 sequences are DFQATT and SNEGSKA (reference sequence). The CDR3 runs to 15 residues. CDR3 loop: CSARDDGILARREFF. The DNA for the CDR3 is TGCAGTGCTAGAGATGACGGCATCCTAGCTCGAAGGGAGTTCTTC.

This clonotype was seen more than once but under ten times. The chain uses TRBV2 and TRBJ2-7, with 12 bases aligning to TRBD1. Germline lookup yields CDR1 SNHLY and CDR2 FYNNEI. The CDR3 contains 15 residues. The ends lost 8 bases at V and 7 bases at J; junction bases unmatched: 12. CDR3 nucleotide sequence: TGTGCCAGCCGAGAACCGGGACAGGGGGCTCGGGAGCAGTACTTC. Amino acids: CASREPGQGAREQYF.

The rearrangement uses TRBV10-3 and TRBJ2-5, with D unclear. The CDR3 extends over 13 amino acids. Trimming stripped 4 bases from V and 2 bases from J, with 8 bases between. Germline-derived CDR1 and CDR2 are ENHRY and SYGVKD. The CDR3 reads CAISGGSQETQYF. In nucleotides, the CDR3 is TGTGCCATCAGTGGTGGCAGTCAAGAGACCCAGTACTTC.

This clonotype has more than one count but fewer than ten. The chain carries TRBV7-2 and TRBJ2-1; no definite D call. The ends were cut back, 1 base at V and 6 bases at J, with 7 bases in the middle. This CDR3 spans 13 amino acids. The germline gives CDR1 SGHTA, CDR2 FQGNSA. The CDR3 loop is CASSLDAANEQFF. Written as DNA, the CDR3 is TGTGCCAGCAGCTTAGACGCGGCCAATGAGCAGTTCTTC.

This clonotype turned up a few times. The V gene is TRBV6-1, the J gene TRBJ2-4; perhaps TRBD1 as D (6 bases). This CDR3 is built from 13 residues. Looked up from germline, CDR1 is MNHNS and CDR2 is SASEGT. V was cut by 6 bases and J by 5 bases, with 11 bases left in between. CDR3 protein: CASSRGMENIQYF. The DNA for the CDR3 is TGTGCCAGCAGCAGGGGAATGGAAAACATTCAGTACTTC.

The chain's CDR3 is CASAALAGGGGELFF. DNA for the CDR3: TGTGCCAGCGCAGCGCTAGCGGGAGGTGGCGGGGAGCTGTTTTTT. The genes are TRBV12-3 or TRBV12-4 and TRBJ2-2; 11 bases map to TRBD2. The CDR3 extends over 15 amino acids. V shed 8 bases and J 7 bases; nucleotides not matched to a gene: 9.

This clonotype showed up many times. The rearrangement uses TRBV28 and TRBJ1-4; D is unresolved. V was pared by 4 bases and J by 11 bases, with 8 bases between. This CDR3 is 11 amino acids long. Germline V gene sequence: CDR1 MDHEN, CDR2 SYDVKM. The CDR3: CASSSARKLFF. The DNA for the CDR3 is TGTGCCAGCAGTTCAGCGAGGAAACTGTTTTTT.

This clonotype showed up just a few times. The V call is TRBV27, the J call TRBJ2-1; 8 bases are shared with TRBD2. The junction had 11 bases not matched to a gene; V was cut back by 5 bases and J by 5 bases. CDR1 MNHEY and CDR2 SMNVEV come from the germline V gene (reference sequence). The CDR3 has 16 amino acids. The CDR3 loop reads CASSPRLAGPHNEQFF. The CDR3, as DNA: TGTGCCAGCAGTCCCCGTCTAGCGGGCCCCCACAATGAGCAGTTCTTC.

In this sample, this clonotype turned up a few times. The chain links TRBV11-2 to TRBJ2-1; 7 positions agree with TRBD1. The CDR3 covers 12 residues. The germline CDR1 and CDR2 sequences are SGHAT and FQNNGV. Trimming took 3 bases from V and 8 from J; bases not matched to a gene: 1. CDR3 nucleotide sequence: TGTGCCAGCAGCTTGAGGGGGCATGAGCAGTTCTTC. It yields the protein CASSLRGHEQFF.

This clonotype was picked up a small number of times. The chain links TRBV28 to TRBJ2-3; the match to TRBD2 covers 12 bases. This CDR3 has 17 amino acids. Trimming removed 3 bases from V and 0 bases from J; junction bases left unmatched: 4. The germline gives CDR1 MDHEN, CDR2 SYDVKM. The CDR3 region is CASSFFGLAGSTDTQYF. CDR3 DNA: TGTGCCAGCAGTTTCTTTGGACTAGCGGGAAGCACAGATACGCAGTATTTT. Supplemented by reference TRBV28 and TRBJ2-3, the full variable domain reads DVKVTQSSRYLVKRTGEKVFLECVQDMDHENMFWYRQDPGLGLRLIYFSYDVKMKEKGDIPEGYSVSREKKERFSLILESASTNQTSMYLCASSFFGLAGSTDTQYFGPGTRLTVL.

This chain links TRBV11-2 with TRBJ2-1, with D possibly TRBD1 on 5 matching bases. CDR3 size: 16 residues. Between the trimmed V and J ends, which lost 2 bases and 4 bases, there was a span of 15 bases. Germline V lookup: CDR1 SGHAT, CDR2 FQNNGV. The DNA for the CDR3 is TGTGCCAGCAGCTTACCGTCAGGGTACCCTTACAATGAGCAGTTCTTC. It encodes CASSLPSGYPYNEQFF.

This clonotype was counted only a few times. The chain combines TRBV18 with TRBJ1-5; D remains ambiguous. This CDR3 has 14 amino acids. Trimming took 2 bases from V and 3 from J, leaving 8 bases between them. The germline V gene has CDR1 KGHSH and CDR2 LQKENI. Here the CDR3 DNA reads TGTGCCAGCTCACCATTTGAAGTCAATCAGCCCCAGCATTTT. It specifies CASSPFEVNQPQHF. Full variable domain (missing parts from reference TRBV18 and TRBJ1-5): NAGVMQNPRHLVRRRGQEARLRCSPMKGHSHVYWYRQLPEEGLKFMVYLQKENIIDESGMPKERFSAEFPKEGPSILRIQQVVRGDSAAYFCASSPFEVNQPQHFGDGTRLSIL.

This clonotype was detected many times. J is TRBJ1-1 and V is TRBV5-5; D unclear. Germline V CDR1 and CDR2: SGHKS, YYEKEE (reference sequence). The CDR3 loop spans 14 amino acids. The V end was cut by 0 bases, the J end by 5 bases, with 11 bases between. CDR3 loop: CASSLVAYGTEAFF. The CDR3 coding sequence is TGTGCCAGCAGCTTGGTCGCTTATGGGACTGAAGCTTTCTTT.

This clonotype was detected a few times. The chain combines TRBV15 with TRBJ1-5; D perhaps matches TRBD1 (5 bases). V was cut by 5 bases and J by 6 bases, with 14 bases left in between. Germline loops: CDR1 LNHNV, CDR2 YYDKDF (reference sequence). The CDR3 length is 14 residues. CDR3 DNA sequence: TGTGCCACCAGCCCGGGGCAGGCGGGTCAGCCCCAGCATTTT. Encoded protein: CATSPGQAGQPQHF.

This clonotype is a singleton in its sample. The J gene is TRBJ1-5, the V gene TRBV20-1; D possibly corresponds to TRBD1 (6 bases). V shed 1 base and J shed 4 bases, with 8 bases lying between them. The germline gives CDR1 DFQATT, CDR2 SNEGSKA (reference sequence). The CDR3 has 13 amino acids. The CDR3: CSARGTANQPQHF. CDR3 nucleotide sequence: TGCAGTGCTAGAGGGACAGCTAATCAGCCCCAGCATTTT.

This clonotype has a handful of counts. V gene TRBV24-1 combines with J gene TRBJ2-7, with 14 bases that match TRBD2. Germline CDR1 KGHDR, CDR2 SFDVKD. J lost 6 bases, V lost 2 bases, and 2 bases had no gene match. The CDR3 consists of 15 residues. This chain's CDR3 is CATSDSGLAGGEQYF. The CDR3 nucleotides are TGTGCCACCAGTGATTCCGGACTAGCGGGAGGCGAGCAGTACTTC.